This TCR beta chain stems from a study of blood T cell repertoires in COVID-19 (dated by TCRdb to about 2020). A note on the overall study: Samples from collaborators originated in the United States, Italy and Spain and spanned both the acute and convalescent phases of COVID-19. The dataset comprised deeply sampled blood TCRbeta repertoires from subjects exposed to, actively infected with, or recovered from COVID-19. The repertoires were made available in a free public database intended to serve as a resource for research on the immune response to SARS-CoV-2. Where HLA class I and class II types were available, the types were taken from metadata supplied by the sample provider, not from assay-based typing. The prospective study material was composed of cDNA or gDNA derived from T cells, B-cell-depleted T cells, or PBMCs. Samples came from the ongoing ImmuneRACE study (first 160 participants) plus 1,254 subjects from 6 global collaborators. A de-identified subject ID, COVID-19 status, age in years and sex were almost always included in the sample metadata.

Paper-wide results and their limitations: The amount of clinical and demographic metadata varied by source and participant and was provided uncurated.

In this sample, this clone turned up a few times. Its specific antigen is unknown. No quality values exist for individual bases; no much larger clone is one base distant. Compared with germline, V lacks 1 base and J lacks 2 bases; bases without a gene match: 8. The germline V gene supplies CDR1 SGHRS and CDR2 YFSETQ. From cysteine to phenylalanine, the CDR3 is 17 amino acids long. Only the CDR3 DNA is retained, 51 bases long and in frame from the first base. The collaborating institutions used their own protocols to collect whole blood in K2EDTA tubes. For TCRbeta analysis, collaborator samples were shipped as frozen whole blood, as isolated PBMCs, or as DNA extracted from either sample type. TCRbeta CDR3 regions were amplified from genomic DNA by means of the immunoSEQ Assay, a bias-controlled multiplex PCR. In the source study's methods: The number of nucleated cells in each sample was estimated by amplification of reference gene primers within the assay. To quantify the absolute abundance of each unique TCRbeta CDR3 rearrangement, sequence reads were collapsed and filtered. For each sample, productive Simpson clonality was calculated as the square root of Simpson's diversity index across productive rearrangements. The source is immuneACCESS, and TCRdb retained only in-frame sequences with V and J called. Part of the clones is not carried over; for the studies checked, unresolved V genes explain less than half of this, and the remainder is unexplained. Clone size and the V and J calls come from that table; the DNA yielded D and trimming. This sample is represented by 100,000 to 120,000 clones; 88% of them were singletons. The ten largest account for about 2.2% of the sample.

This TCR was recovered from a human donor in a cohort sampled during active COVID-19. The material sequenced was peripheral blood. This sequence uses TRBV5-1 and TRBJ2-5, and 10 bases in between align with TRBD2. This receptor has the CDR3 CASSLSSASGGQETQYF. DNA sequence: TGCGCCAGCAGCTTGAGCTCGGCTAGCGGGGGTCAAGAGACCCAGTACTTC.